Below are 5 T cell receptor beta chains sequenced from a single sample in a study of T cells in Graves' hyperthyroidism and ophthalmopathy. From RNA transcripts, TCR beta CDR3 regions were amplified. HTBI primers drove first-round RT-PCR of the TCR CDR3. TCRdb reprocessed the multiplex PCR reads via MiXCR and lists one record per CDR3 protein. The sample shows under 250,000 distinct CDR3 sequences, around 16% of them seen only once. Sequenced sample: blood. The receptors derive from a woman in her forties or fifties with Graves' hyperthyroidism.

Ten or more counts support this clonotype. The V gene is TRBV20-1, the J gene TRBJ2-2; 10 nucleotides match TRBD2. The CDR3 is 15 amino acids. With V trimmed by 6 bases and J by 0 bases, 4 bases remained unmatched. Germline V lookup: CDR1 DFQATT, CDR2 SNEGSKA (reference sequence). DNA for the CDR3: TGCAGTGCGCGGACTAGCGGATCGAACACCGGGGAGCTGTTTTTT. This codes for CSARTSGSNTGELFF.

There are many counts of this clonotype. The genes are TRBV6-1 and TRBJ2-1; 10 bases map to TRBD2. There are 15 residues in the CDR3. Germline CDR1 and CDR2: MNHNS and SASEGT. Trimming took 2 bases from V and 5 from J; bases not matched to a gene: 3. Here the CDR3 reads CASSELAGVNNEQFF. The CDR3 region has the DNA TGTGCCAGCAGTGAACTAGCGGGGGTAAACAATGAGCAGTTCTTC.

This clonotype occurred many times. This chain connects TRBV5-5 to TRBJ2-5; D is possibly TRBD1 (6 bases). Per the germline V gene, CDR1 is SGHKS and CDR2 is YYEKEE (reference sequence). V was shortened by 4 bases and J by 2 bases, with 12 bases between the two germline ends. The CDR3 totals 14 residues. The CDR3, as DNA: TGTGCCAGCAGCCTACACAGGGTACAAGAGACCCAGTACTTC. Translation gives CASSLHRVQETQYF.

This clonotype was recorded many times. The chain combines TRBV6-1 with TRBJ2-7, with a possible D match to TRBD2 (5 bases). Germline V gene data show CDR1 as MNHNS and CDR2 as SASEGT. This CDR3 is 13 amino acids long. The V and J ends lost 4 bases and 1 base respectively, with 8 bases between them. The CDR3 loop is CASSAGFSYEQYF. The DNA of the CDR3 is TGTGCCAGCAGTGCGGGGTTTTCCTACGAGCAGTACTTC.

This clonotype has a count of ten or more. The V call is TRBV9, the J call TRBJ1-1; D might be TRBD1 (6 bases). V was shortened by 2 bases and J by 3 bases, with 23 bases between the two germline ends. CDR1 and CDR2 (germline): SGDLS, YYNGEE. The CDR3 loop spans 18 amino acids. CDR3 in DNA: TGTGCCAGCAGCGTGGGGGCAGTCGGTAAGACCGCCTACACTGAAGCTTTCTTT. Its protein is CASSVGAVGKTAYTEAFF.